These T cell receptor beta chains were read from a single sample in a study of shared clonotypes between healthy human individuals. Only in-frame clones appear in the TCRdb table, and some are missing; sequencing was by immunoSEQ multiplex PCR. Found here are about half a million clones, roughly three quarters of them singletons; the top ten hold approximately 13%. The sequencing input was PBMCs. Every receptor here comes from a middle-aged woman in good health. Some clones in this sample may be carry-over from other donors' samples. The CDR3 runs from the conserved cysteine through the conserved F or W. The D gene is left open where the match is weak. Only part of the rows carry a size: once, few, many, or a class if the clone is expanded.

CASSPTGSGVQPQHF,TGTGCCAGCTCACCAACGGGGAGTGGAGTTCAGCCCCAGCATTTT,.,TRBJ1-5,TRBV18,.
CASSLGGASYNEQFF,TGTGCCAGCAGCTTAGGGGGGGCTTCCTACAATGAGCAGTTCTTC,.,TRBJ2-1,TRBV11-3,.
CASSVANRGWETQYF,TGTGCCAGCAGCGTAGCGAACAGGGGCTGGGAGACCCAGTACTTC,TRBD1,TRBJ2-5,TRBV9,.
CASRYRGYEQYF,TGTGCCAGCAGGTACAGGGGTTACGAGCAGTACTTC,TRBD1,TRBJ2-7,TRBV11-2,.
CASSADRDSKTQYF,TGTGCCAGCAGCGCAGACAGGGACAGTAAGACCCAGTACTTC,TRBD1,TRBJ2-5,TRBV6-4,.
CASRSGLDPYEQYF,TGCGCCAGCAGGTCGGGACTAGATCCCTACGAGCAGTACTTC,TRBD2,TRBJ2-7,TRBV5-1,once
CAWNPGLSIFNEQFF,TGTGCCTGGAACCCGGGACTATCCATCTTCAATGAGCAGTTCTTC,TRBD2,TRBJ2-1,TRBV30,.
CASSPSTPGQKAFF,TGTGCCAGCAGCCCCTCCACCCCGGGACAGAAAGCTTTCTTT,TRBD1,TRBJ1-1,TRBV4-2,.
CSTKPGAGTDTQYF,TGCAGCACAAAACCGGGGGCAGGCACAGATACGCAGTATTTT,.,TRBJ2-3,TRBV29-1,once
CSYLAGDFYEQYF,TGCAGCTACTTAGCGGGAGACTTTTACGAGCAGTACTTC,TRBD2,TRBJ2-7,TRBV29-1,.
CASRQTGRAFF,TGTGCCAGCAGGCAGACAGGGAGAGCTTTCTTT,TRBD1,TRBJ1-1,TRBV6-6,.
CAWSRGVNEQFF,TGTGCCTGGAGTAGGGGAGTCAATGAGCAGTTCTTC,.,TRBJ2-1,TRBV30,.
CASSSPARVTDTQYF,TGTGCCAGCAGTTCCCCAGCTAGGGTTACAGATACGCAGTATTTT,.,TRBJ2-3,TRBV27,.
CASSLGPARVNTEAFF,TGTGCCAGCAGTTTAGGGCCGGCCCGGGTGAACACTGAAGCTTTCTTT,.,TRBJ1-1,TRBV27,.
CASSQGGGLTSQYF,TGTGCCAGCAGCCAAGGTGGGGGCCTCACCTCGCAGTACTTC,.,TRBJ2-7,TRBV16,.
CSVDASGQFF,TGCAGCGTTGATGCTAGTGGGCAGTTCTTC,.,TRBJ2-1,TRBV29-1,.
CASSFPGLAGGEQFF,TGTGCCAGCAGCTTCCCGGGACTAGCGGGAGGGGAGCAGTTCTTC,TRBD2,TRBJ2-1,TRBV7-9,.
CASSLEGRTDTQYF,TGTGCCAGCAGCTTAGAGGGCCGTACAGATACGCAGTATTTT,.,TRBJ2-3,TRBV11-3,.
CASSYREGNSPLHF,TGTGCCAGCAGCTACAGGGAGGGGAATTCACCCCTCCACTTT,.,TRBJ1-6,TRBV28,once
CAISPGLDTGELFF,TGTGCCATCAGTCCTGGGTTAGACACCGGGGAGCTGTTTTTT,.,TRBJ2-2,TRBV10-3,.
CASSPLGGDNSYEQYF,TGTGCCAGCTCACCACTGGGGGGGGACAACTCCTACGAGCAGTACTTC,.,TRBJ2-7,TRBV18,.
CASRSTSGETQYF,TGTGCCAGCAGAAGCACTAGCGGAGAGACCCAGTACTTC,TRBD2,TRBJ2-5,TRBV6-5,once
CAWSVLEGVRSGNTIYF,TGTGCCTGGAGTGTACTTGAGGGAGTCCGCTCTGGAAACACCATATATTTT,.,TRBJ1-3,TRBV30,.
CASTRGSAYGYTF,TGTGCCAGCACTCGGGGCAGTGCCTATGGCTACACCTTC,.,TRBJ1-2,TRBV7-9,.
CASSLSGDTDTQYF,TGTGCCAGCAGCCTATCAGGGGATACAGATACGCAGTATTTT,.,TRBJ2-3,TRBV7-9,many
CATSNGAWETQYF,TGTGCCACCAGCAACGGGGCATGGGAGACCCAGTACTTC,.,TRBJ2-5,TRBV15,.
CASSIDDWGQPQHF,TGTGCCAGTAGTATAGATGATTGGGGTCAGCCCCAGCATTTT,.,TRBJ1-5,TRBV19,.
CAWSVSLGGPQHF,TGTGCCTGGAGTGTTTCTCTCGGTGGGCCCCAGCATTTT,.,TRBJ1-5,TRBV30,.
CAWKEGGNQPQHF,TGTGCCTGGAAGGAGGGAGGCAATCAGCCCCAGCATTTT,.,TRBJ1-5,TRBV30,.
CASSPRLAVETQYF,TGTGCCAGCAGTCCAAGACTAGCAGTGGAGACCCAGTACTTC,TRBD2,TRBJ2-5,TRBV27,.
CASTRQGHSSNTEAFF,TGCGCCAGCACCAGACAGGGTCACAGTTCGAACACTGAAGCTTTCTTT,TRBD1,TRBJ1-1,TRBV5-1,.
CASSLGRAGRYEQYF,TGTGCCAGCAGTTTGGGGCGGGCAGGGAGGTACGAGCAGTACTTC,.,TRBJ2-7,TRBV28,.
CASSYSGGNSYNEQFF,TGTGCCAGCAGTTACTCGGGTGGGAACTCCTACAATGAGCAGTTCTTC,.,TRBJ2-1,TRBV6-5,.
CASSLQGGINTEAFF,TGTGCCAGCAGCTTACAGGGGGGGATTAACACTGAAGCTTTCTTT,TRBD1,TRBJ1-1,TRBV7-2,.
CASSLPGRINYGYTF,TGTGCCAGCAGTTTGCCCGGACGTATTAACTATGGCTACACCTTC,.,TRBJ1-2,TRBV28,.
CASLVGGLSYEQYF,TGTGCCAGCCTGGTGGGAGGGCTCTCCTACGAGCAGTACTTC,TRBD2,TRBJ2-7,TRBV2,.
CASIGDEQFF,TGTGCCAGCATCGGCGATGAGCAGTTCTTC,.,TRBJ2-1,TRBV7-2,.
CASSLVGGAHMAGELFF,TGTGCCAGCAGCTTAGTCGGGGGCGCGCATATGGCCGGGGAGCTGTTTTTT,.,TRBJ2-2,TRBV7-2,.
CASSLTRSGRGTYNEQFF,TGTGCCAGCAGCTTAACCCGTAGCGGGAGGGGTACCTACAATGAGCAGTTCTTC,TRBD2,TRBJ2-1,TRBV11-2,.
CASTVTGGSQPQHF,TGTGCCAGTACCGTCACAGGGGGTAGCCAGCCCCAGCATTTT,TRBD1,TRBJ1-5,TRBV19,.
CASSYSFPLYNEQFF,TGTGCCAGCAGCTATAGCTTCCCCCTCTACAATGAGCAGTTCTTC,.,TRBJ2-1,TRBV6-1,.
CASSLLRTENYGYTF,TGCGCCAGCAGCCTCCTGAGGACAGAAAACTATGGCTACACCTTC,.,TRBJ1-2,TRBV5-1,.